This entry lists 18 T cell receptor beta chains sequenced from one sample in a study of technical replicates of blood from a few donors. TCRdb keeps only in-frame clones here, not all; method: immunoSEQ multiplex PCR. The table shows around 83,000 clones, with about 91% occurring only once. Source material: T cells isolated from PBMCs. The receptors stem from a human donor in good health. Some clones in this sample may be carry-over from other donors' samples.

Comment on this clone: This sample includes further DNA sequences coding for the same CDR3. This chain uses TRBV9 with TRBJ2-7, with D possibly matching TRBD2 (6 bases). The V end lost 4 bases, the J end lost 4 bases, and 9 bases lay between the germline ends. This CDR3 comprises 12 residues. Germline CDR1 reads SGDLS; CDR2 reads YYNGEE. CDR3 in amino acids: CASSPGGYEQYF. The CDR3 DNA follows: TGTGCCAGCAGCCCAGGAGGGTACGAGCAGTACTTC.

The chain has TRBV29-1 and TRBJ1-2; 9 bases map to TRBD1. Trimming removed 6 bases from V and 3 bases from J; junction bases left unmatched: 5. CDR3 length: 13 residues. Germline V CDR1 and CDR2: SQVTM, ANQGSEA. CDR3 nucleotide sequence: TGCAGCGTCGAGACAGGGGGATACTATGGCTACACCTTC. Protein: CSVETGGYYGYTF.

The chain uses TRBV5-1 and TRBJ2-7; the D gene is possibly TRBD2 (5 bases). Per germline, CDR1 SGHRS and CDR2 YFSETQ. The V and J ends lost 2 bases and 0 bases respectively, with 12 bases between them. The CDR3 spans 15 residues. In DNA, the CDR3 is TGCGCCAGCAGCTTCGGGGTAGACTCCTCCTACGAGCAGTACTTC. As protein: CASSFGVDSSYEQYF.

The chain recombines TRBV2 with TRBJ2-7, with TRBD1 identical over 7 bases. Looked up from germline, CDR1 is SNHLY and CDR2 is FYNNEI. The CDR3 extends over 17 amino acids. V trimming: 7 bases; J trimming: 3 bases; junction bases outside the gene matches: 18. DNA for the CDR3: TGTGCCAGCAACTTTAACAGGGAAGAAGGGGGCGGCTACGAGCAGTACTTC. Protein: CASNFNREEGGGYEQYF.

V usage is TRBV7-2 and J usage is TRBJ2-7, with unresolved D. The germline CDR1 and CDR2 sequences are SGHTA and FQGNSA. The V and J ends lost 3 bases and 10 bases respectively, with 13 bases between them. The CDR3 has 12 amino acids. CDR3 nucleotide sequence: TGTGCCAGCAGCTTGGGCAGGCTCGGACAGTACTTC. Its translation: CASSLGRLGQYF.

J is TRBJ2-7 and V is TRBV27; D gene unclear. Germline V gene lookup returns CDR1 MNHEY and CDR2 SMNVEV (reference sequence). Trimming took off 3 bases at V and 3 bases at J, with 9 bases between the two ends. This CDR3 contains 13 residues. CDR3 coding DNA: TGTGCCAGCAGTTTTCTCGGCGGCTACGAGCAGTACTTC. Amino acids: CASSFLGGYEQYF.

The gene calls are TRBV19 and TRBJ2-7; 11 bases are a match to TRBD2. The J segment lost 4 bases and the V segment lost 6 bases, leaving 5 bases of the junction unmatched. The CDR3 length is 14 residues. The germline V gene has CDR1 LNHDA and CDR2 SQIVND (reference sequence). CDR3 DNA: TGTGCCAGTAGCCCGGGACTAGCGGCTTACGAGCAGTACTTC. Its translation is CASSPGLAAYEQYF.

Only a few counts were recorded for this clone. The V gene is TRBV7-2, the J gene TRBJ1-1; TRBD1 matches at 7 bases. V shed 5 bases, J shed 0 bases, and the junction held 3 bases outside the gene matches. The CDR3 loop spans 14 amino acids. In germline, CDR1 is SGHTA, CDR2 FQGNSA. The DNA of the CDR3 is TGTGCCAGCAGCCTCAGGGGGATGAACACTGAAGCTTTCTTT. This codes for CASSLRGMNTEAFF.

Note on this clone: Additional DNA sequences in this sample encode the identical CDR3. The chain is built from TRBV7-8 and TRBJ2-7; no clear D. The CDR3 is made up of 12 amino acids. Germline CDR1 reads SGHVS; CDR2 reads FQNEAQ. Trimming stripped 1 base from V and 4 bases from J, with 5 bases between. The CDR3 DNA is TGTGCCAGCAGCTTAGTAAATTACGAGCAGTACTTC. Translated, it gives CASSLVNYEQYF.

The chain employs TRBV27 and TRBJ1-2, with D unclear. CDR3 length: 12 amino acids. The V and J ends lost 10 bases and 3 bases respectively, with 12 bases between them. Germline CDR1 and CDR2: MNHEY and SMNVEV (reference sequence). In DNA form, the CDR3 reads TGTGCCACCGCGGGGAAAGACTATGGCTACACCTTC. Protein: CATAGKDYGYTF.

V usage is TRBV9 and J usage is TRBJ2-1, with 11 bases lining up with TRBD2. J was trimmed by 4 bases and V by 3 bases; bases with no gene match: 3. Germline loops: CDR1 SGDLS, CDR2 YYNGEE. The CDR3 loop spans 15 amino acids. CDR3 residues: CASSAGLAEYNEQFF. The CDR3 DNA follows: TGTGCCAGCAGCGCGGGACTAGCGGAATACAATGAGCAGTTCTTC. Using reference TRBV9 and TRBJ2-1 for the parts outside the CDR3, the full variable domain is DSGVTQTPKHLITATGQRVTLRCSPRSGDLSVYWYQQSLDQGLQFLIQYYNGEERAKGNILERFSAQQFPDLHSELNLSSLELGDSALYFCASSAGLAEYNEQFFGPGTRLTVL.

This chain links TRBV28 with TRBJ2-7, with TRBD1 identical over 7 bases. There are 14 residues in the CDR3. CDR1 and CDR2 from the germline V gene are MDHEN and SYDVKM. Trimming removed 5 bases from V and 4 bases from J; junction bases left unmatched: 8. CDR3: CASSSNRGEYEQYF. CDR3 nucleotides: TGTGCCAGCAGTAGCAACAGGGGAGAGTACGAGCAGTACTTC.

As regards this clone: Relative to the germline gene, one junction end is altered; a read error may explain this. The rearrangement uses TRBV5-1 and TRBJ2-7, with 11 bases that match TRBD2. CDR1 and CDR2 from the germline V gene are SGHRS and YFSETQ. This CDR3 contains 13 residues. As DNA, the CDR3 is TGCGCCAGCGCCGGGACTAGCGGATACGGGCAGTACTTC. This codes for CASAGTSGYGQYF. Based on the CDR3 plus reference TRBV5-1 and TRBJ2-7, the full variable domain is KAGVTQTPRYLIKTRGQQVTLSCSPISGHRSVSWYQQTPGQGLQFLFEYFSETQRNKGNFPGRFSGRQFSNSRSEMNVSTLELGDSALYLCASAGTSGYGQYFGPGTRLTVT.

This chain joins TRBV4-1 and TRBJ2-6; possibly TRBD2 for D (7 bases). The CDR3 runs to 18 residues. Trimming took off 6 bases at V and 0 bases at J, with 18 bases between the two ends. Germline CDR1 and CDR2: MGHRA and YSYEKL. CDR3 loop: CASRATGGGLSGANVLTF. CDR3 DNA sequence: TGCGCCAGCAGGGCAACGGGGGGCGGCCTCTCTGGGGCCAACGTCCTGACTTTC.

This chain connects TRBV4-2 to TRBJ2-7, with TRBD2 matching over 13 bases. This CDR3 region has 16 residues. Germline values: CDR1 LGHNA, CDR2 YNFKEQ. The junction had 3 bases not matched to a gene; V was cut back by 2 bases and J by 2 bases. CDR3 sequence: CASSQYGTSGTYEQYF. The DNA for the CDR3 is TGTGCCAGCAGCCAATATGGGACTAGCGGGACCTACGAGCAGTACTTC.

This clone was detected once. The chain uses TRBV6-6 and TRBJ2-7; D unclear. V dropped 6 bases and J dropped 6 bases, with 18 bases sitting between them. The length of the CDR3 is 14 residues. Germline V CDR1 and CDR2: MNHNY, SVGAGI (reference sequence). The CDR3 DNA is TGTGCCAGCAGACACACCCAACAGCAGCCCGAGCAGTACTTC. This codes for CASRHTQQQPEQYF.

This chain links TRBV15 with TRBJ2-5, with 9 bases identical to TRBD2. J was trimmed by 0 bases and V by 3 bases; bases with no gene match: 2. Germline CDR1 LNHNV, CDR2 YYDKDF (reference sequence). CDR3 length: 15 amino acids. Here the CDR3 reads CATSRAGGYQETQYF. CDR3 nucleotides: TGTGCCACCAGCAGGGCGGGGGGGTACCAAGAGACCCAGTACTTC.

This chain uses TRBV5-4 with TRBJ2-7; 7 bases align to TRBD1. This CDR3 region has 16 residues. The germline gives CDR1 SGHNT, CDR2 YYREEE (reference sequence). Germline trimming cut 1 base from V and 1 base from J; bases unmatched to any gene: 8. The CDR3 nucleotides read TGTGCCAGCAGCTTGTTCGGCGGACAGGCATCCTACGAGCAGTACTTC. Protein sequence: CASSLFGGQASYEQYF.